This paragraph covers one T cell receptor beta chain sequence. Original processing notes: Researchers report that nucleated cell counts were estimated from reference gene primer amplification. Sequenced by immunoSEQ multiplex PCR; TCRdb stores in-frame clones only, minus some. The V and J calls and clone size come from that table; D and trimming were worked out from the DNA. The sample lists 250,000 to 300,000 clones, roughly 87% seen once, with over 2% in the top ten. The CDR3 contains 16 residues. Germline CDR1 reads SGHRS; CDR2 reads YFSETQ. Trimming cost V 0 bases and J 9 bases; bases outside gene matches: 11. This specimen belongs to a study of blood T cell repertoires in COVID-19. Study-level background: Samples representing acute and convalescent COVID-19 were sourced from the United States, Italy and Spain.

The sequencing sample was made of peripheral blood. The chain combines TRBV5-1 with TRBJ2-1; 8 nucleotides line up with TRBD2. The receptor's source is a woman between 50 and 59 years old who had recovered from COVID-19. In DNA, the CDR3 is TGCGCCAGCAGCTTGGCCCAAACGGGGGGGCCTGGTGAGCAGTTCTTC. It specifies CASSLAQTGGPGEQFF.